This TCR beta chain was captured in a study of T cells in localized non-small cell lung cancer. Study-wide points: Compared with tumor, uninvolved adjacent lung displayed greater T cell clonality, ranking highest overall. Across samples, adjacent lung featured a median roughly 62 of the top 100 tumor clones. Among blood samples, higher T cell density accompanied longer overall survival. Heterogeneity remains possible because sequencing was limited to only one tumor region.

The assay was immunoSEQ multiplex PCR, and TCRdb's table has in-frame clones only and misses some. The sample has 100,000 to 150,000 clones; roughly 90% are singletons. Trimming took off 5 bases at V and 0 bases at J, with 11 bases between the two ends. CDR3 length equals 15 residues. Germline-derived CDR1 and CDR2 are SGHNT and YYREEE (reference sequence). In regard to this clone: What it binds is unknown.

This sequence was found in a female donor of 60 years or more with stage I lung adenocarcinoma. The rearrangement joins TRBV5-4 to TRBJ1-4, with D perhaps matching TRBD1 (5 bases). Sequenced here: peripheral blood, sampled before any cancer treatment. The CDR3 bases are TGTGCCAGCAGGGGAGGGACGGCAACTAATGAAAAACTGTTTTTT. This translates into CASRGGTATNEKLFF.